The present T cell receptor beta chain was sequenced within a study of OX40 agonist ivuxolimab in advanced cancers. Across the whole study: Given to patients was ivuxolimab, an agonistic anti-OX40 (CD134) antibody.

Study results and limitations: Clonal expansion was among the lowest in partial responders at 0.1-3.0 mg/kg, especially CD8+.

The V and J ends lost 3 bases and 2 bases respectively, with 8 bases between them. The CDR3 contains 15 residues. Germline V gene lookup returns CDR1 MDHEN and CDR2 SYDVKM. To note about this clone: Its antigen is unknown.

Libraries were prepared by immunoSEQ multiplex PCR; TCRdb keeps only in-frame clonotypes and omits some of them. Among some 38,000 clones listed, about 89% were seen once. The receptor comes from an adult with an advanced solid tumor such as melanoma, head and neck, liver or kidney cancer. This chain uses TRBV28 with TRBJ2-6, with D possibly being TRBD2 (7 bases). The sequencing here drew on CD4+ or CD8+ T cells sorted from blood, taken in a trial of the OX40 agonist ivuxolimab. Written as DNA, the CDR3 is TGTGCCAGCAGTTTCGGGGGGCCTGGGGCCAACGTCCTGACTTTC. Its translation is CASSFGGPGANVLTF.